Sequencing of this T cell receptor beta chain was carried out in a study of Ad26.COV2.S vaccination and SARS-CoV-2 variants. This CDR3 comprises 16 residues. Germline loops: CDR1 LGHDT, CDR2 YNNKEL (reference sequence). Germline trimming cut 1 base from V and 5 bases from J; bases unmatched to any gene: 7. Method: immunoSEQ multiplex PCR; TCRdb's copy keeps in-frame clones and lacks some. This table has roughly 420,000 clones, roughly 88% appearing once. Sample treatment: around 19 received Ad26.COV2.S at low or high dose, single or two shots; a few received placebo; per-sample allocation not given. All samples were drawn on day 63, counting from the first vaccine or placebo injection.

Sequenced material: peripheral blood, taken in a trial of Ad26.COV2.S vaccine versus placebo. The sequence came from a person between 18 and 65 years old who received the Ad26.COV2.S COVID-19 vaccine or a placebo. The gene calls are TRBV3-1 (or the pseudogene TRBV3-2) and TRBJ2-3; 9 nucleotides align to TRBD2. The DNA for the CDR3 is TGTGCCAGCAGCCAAGCGGCAGCGGGGGGTATAGATACGCAGTATTTT. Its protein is CASSQAAAGGIDTQYF.